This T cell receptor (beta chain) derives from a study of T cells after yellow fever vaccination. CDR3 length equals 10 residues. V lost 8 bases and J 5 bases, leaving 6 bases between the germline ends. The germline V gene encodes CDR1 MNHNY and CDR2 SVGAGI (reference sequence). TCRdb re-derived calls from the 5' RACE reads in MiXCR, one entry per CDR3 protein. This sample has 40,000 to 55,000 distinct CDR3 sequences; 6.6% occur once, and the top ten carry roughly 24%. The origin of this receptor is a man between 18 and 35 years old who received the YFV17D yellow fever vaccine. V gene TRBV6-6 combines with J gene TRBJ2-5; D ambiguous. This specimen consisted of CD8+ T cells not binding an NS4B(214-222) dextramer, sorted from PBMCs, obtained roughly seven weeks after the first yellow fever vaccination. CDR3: CASRVETQYF. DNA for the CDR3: TGTGCCAGCCGAGTGGAGACCCAGTACTTC.